The sequence of this T cell receptor (beta chain) was determined in a study of control samples from healthy donors and cancer patients. TCRdb's copy holds only in-frame clones and misses some; the assay was immunoSEQ multiplex PCR. This sample has about 95,000 clones, with about 87% found just once. V was shortened by 2 bases and J by 6 bases, with 10 bases between the two germline ends. Germline V gene data show CDR1 as SEHNR and CDR2 as FQNEAQ (reference sequence). This CDR3 has 14 amino acids. This sequence originates from a woman in her 70s in good health. The gene calls are TRBV7-9 and TRBJ1-4; weak D call: TRBD1 (5 bases). The sample taken for sequencing was blood. The CDR3 sequence is CASSLRGGDEKLFF. In nucleotides, the CDR3 is TGTGCCAGCAGCTTACGTGGAGGGGATGAAAAACTGTTTTTT.